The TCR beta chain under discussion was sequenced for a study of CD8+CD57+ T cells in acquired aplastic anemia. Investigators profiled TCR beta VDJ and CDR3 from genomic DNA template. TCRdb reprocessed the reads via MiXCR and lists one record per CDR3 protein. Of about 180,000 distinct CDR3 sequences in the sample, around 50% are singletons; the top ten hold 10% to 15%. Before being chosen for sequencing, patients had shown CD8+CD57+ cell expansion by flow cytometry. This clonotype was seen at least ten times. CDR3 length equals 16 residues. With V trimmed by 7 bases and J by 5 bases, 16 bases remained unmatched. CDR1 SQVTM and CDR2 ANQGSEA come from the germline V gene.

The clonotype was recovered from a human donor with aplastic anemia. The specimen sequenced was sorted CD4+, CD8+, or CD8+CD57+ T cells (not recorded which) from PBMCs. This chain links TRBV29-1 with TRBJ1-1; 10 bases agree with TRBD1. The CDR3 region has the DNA TGCAGCGCCATGGCTCGGGACAGGGGAATTGGTACTGAAGCTTTCTTT. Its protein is CSAMARDRGIGTEAFF.